The 4 T cell receptor beta chains in this list originate from one sample, sequenced in a study of beta chain features in type 1 diabetes. cDNA synthesis used the whole RNA isolate, giving expressed TCRB sequences. The protocol was immunoSEQ multiplex PCR, while the TCRdb copy is restricted to in-frame clones and leaves out a portion. The repertoire includes some 100,000 clones, 30% to 40% of them detected once, and less than 0.08% sits in the top ten. Material: stem cell memory CD4+ T cells from blood. The receptors come from a woman between 18 and 29 years old in good health.

The chain uses TRBV27 and TRBJ1-1; D might be TRBD1 (5 bases). The CDR3 sequence is 15 residues long. Between the trimmed V and J ends, which lost 6 bases and 3 bases, there was a span of 17 bases. CDR1 and CDR2 (germline): MNHEY, SMNVEV (reference sequence). CDR3 sequence reads: CASRPFGGGDTEAFF. The CDR3 DNA reads as TGTGCCAGCAGACCCTTTGGTGGGGGGGACACTGAAGCTTTCTTT.

The genes are TRBV7-2 and TRBJ1-1; tentatively, D is TRBD1 (5 bases). V was trimmed by 5 bases and J by 1 base, leaving 17 bases between them. The germline V gene encodes CDR1 SGHTA and CDR2 FQGNSA. The length of the CDR3 is 16 residues. The CDR3 DNA reads as TGTGCCAGCAGCCCCCAGTGGGGCGATAAGAACACTGAAGCTTTCTTT. Encoded protein: CASSPQWGDKNTEAFF. The full variable domain, its missing parts supplied by reference TRBV7-2 and TRBJ1-1, is GAGVSQSPSNKVTEKGKDVELRCDPISGHTALYWYRQSLGQGLEFLIYFQGNSAPDKSGLPSDRFSAERTGGSVSTLTIQRTQQEDSAVYLCASSPQWGDKNTEAFFGQGTRLTVV.

V is TRBV15 and J is TRBJ1-5, with TRBD1 matching 7 bases. Germline CDR1 and CDR2: LNHNV and YYDKDF (reference sequence). V trimming: 3 bases; J trimming: 4 bases; junction bases outside the gene matches: 12. The CDR3 is 17 amino acids. The DNA for the CDR3 is TGTGCCACCAGCAGCGGCTCCAGGGGGGCGGTGAATCAGCCCCAGCATTTT. Encoded protein: CATSSGSRGAVNQPQHF.

V gene TRBV7-2 combines with J gene TRBJ1-4; 8 bases fit TRBD1. This CDR3 region has 15 residues. Unmatched junction bases numbered 7, after V lost 3 bases and J lost 7 bases. CDR1 and CDR2 from the germline V gene are SGHTA and FQGNSA. DNA of the CDR3: TGTGCCAGCAGCTTGACCCGGACAGGGACTGAAAAACTGTTTTTT. Protein sequence: CASSLTRTGTEKLFF.